Following are 23 T cell receptor beta chains from one sample sequenced in a study of long-term antiretroviral therapy in people with HIV. Running of the v3.0 immunoSEQ assay took place at survey level. Here immunoSEQ multiplex PCR was the method, and the copy in TCRdb shows in-frame clones only, minus some. The table records about 36,000 clones, almost 85% of them present only once. The sequences come from unsorted PBMCs, collected 0.6 years after starting antiretroviral therapy. The receptors here all came from a man aged 18-30 years with HIV.

The chain couples TRBV4-2 to TRBJ1-3; no firm D call. The CDR3 totals 15 residues. V lost 1 base to trimming and J lost 4 bases, with 11 bases between them. The germline V gene encodes CDR1 LGHNA and CDR2 YNFKEQ. Written as DNA, the CDR3 is TGTGCCAGCAGCCAAGGTCCGAACAGCGGAAACACCATATATTTT. Amino acid sequence: CASSQGPNSGNTIYF.

V gene TRBV5-1 combines with J gene TRBJ2-7; D may be TRBD1 (6 bases). CDR3 length equals 14 residues. The germline V gene encodes CDR1 SGHRS and CDR2 YFSETQ. The germline V and J ends were trimmed by 4 bases and 2 bases, with 13 bases remaining between them. In nucleotides, the CDR3 is TGCGCCAGCAGCCGACCGGACAGAGCCTACGAGCAGTACTTC. Amino acids: CASSRPDRAYEQYF. Variable domain in full (rest from reference TRBV5-1 and TRBJ2-7): KAGVTQTPRYLIKTRGQQVTLSCSPISGHRSVSWYQQTPGQGLQFLFEYFSETQRNKGNFPGRFSGRQFSNSRSEMNVSTLELGDSALYLCASSRPDRAYEQYFGPGTRLTVT.

The CDR3: CAWSTGGREKLFF. In DNA, the CDR3 is TGTGCCTGGAGTACGGGGGGGCGTGAAAAACTGTTTTTT. The chain carries TRBV30 and TRBJ1-4, with a possible D match to TRBD1 (6 bases). Germline loops: CDR1 GTSNPN, CDR2 SVGIG (reference sequence). CDR3 size: 13 residues. Trimming took off 2 bases at V and 7 bases at J, with 11 bases between the two ends.

J is TRBJ2-7 and V is TRBV28; no reliable D call. V was trimmed by 2 bases and J by 6 bases, leaving 8 bases between them. CDR1 and CDR2 from the germline V gene are MDHEN and SYDVKM. The CDR3 is made up of 12 amino acids. CDR3 protein: CASSLGVGEQYF. Written as DNA, the CDR3 is TGTGCCAGCAGTTTAGGGGTGGGCGAGCAGTACTTC. The whole variable domain, remainder taken from reference TRBV28 and TRBJ2-7, is DVKVTQSSRYLVKRTGEKVFLECVQDMDHENMFWYRQDPGLGLRLIYFSYDVKMKEKGDIPEGYSVSREKKERFSLILESASTNQTSMYLCASSLGVGEQYFGPGTRLTVT.

The V call is TRBV28, the J call TRBJ2-1, with 11 bases lining up with TRBD2. CDR3 length: 15 residues. V lost 4 bases, J lost 10 bases, and 9 bases stayed unmatched. Per germline, CDR1 MDHEN and CDR2 SYDVKM. CDR3 residues: CASSSPASGRHEQFF. In DNA, the CDR3 is TGTGCCAGCAGTTCCCCGGCTAGCGGGAGGCACGAGCAGTTCTTC.

The V and J genes are TRBV28 and TRBJ1-5; possibly TRBD1 for D (5 bases). Trimming removed 6 bases at V and 6 bases at J, with 15 bases between. The CDR3 totals 14 residues. Per the germline V gene, CDR1 is MDHEN and CDR2 is SYDVKM. The CDR3 sequence is CASSPPGFFQPQHF. The CDR3 DNA reads TGTGCCAGCAGCCCTCCAGGGTTTTTTCAGCCCCAGCATTTT.

This chain connects TRBV9 to TRBJ1-1; D remains ambiguous. V dropped 2 bases and J dropped 0 bases, with 5 bases sitting between them. Germline V gene lookup returns CDR1 SGDLS and CDR2 YYNGEE. This CDR3 spans 13 amino acids. The CDR3: CASSVDLNTEAFF. The CDR3 DNA sequence: TGTGCCAGCAGCGTGGATTTGAACACTGAAGCTTTCTTT.

The chain uses TRBV4-3 and TRBJ2-1, with 9 nucleotides matching TRBD1. In germline, CDR1 is LGHNA, CDR2 YSLEER. The CDR3 runs 17 residues. V was clipped by 3 bases and J by 7 bases; unmatched bases: 13. The CDR3 loop is CASSQVGVGTGNNEQFF. The DNA of the CDR3 is TGCGCCAGCAGCCAGGTGGGCGTGGGGACAGGGAATAATGAGCAGTTCTTC.

The count of this clone is one. The chain employs TRBV27 and TRBJ2-1; TRBD1 aligns across 9 bases. V lost 2 bases and J lost 8; bases outside the gene matches: 7. Germline V lookup: CDR1 MNHEY, CDR2 SMNVEV (reference sequence). This CDR3 has 15 residues. The CDR3: CASSLRDREMDEQFF. CDR3 bases: TGTGCCAGCAGTTTAAGGGACAGGGAGATGGATGAGCAGTTCTTC.

This sequence joins TRBV28 and TRBJ1-2; TRBD1 matches 8 bases. Germline V gives CDR1 MDHEN, CDR2 SYDVKM. The CDR3 has 13 amino acids. V shed 10 bases and J 5 bases; nucleotides not matched to a gene: 9. In DNA, the CDR3 is TGTGCCACAGCCCACAGGGGGGGGTATGGCTACACCTTC. This encodes CATAHRGGYGYTF.

The chain uses TRBV28 and TRBJ1-1; D unclear. V lost 1 base to trimming and J lost 10 bases, with 10 bases between them. CDR1 and CDR2 (germline): MDHEN, SYDVKM. The CDR3 sequence is 12 residues long. CDR3 sequence: CASSLSNYRAFF. Here the CDR3 DNA reads TGTGCCAGCAGTTTATCCAACTACAGAGCTTTCTTT. The full variable domain, rest sourced from reference TRBV28 and TRBJ1-1, is DVKVTQSSRYLVKRTGEKVFLECVQDMDHENMFWYRQDPGLGLRLIYFSYDVKMKEKGDIPEGYSVSREKKERFSLILESASTNQTSMYLCASSLSNYRAFFGQGTRLTVV.

This clone was seen a few times. This chain joins TRBV28 and TRBJ1-5, with unresolved D. Germline V CDR1 and CDR2: MDHEN, SYDVKM. V lost 5 bases and J lost 7, with 15 bases in between. This CDR3 spans 14 amino acids. The CDR3 sequence: CASSRPQERQPQHF. The CDR3 coding sequence is TGTGCCAGCAGTCGCCCCCAGGAGCGCCAGCCCCAGCATTTT.

The rearrangement uses TRBV28 and TRBJ1-4; maybe TRBD1 (5 bases). Germline values: CDR1 MDHEN, CDR2 SYDVKM. The CDR3 has 17 residues. Trimming shortened V by 3 bases and J by 0 bases, and 14 bases separated the two germline ends. The CDR3 coding sequence is TGTGCCAGCAGTTTCATCTTGGGACTTCCAACTAATGAAAAACTGTTTTTT. This sequence encodes CASSFILGLPTNEKLFF.

This clone has a handful of counts. The V gene is TRBV11-2, the J gene TRBJ2-7, with D unclear. Germline V lookup: CDR1 SGHAT, CDR2 FQNNGV. V gave up 5 bases and J gave up 6 bases, with 8 bases separating them. The CDR3 is 11 amino acids. The CDR3 nucleotides read TGTGCCAGCAGCAGTCAGTCCGAGCAGTACTTC. This translates into CASSSQSEQYF.

The chain recombines TRBV11-2 with TRBJ2-1; TRBD2 agrees at 8 bases. With V trimmed by 5 bases and J by 9 bases, 24 bases remained unmatched. CDR1 is SGHAT and CDR2 is FQNNGV in the germline V gene. CDR3 size: 19 residues. For the CDR3, the DNA is TGTGCCAGCAGCCAACTACGAATTGAAACGGGAGGGCCGAAACCTGAGCAGTTCTTC. This sequence encodes CASSQLRIETGGPKPEQFF.

The rearrangement joins TRBV6-1 to TRBJ2-3, with 7 bases identical to TRBD1. The V gene end was trimmed by 3 bases and the J gene end by 1 base; junction bases not matched to a gene: 7. This CDR3 spans 16 amino acids. The germline V gene has CDR1 MNHNS and CDR2 SASEGT. The CDR3 here is CASSDLTGLGTDTQYF. The CDR3 DNA reads as TGTGCCAGCAGTGATTTGACAGGGTTGGGCACAGATACGCAGTATTTT.

The chain links TRBV4-1 to TRBJ2-1, with 7 positions matching TRBD2. V trimming: 0 bases; J trimming: 6 bases; junction bases outside the gene matches: 20. Germline values: CDR1 MGHRA, CDR2 YSYEKL. The CDR3 is made up of 20 amino acids. The CDR3 loop is CASSQDMTSIRVPNFNEQFF. CDR3 nucleotide sequence: TGCGCCAGCAGCCAAGATATGACTAGCATTAGGGTCCCCAATTTCAATGAGCAGTTCTTC.

The rearrangement links TRBV5-4 to TRBJ2-1, with a weak D call TRBD1 (6 bases). From germline, CDR1 is SGHNT and CDR2 YYREEE (reference sequence). Trimming cost V 0 bases and J 5 bases, with 12 bases left between them. The CDR3 length is 15 residues. The CDR3 sequence: CASSLGGQPDNEQFF. The CDR3 DNA reads TGTGCCAGCAGCTTGGGTGGACAGCCAGACAATGAGCAGTTCTTC.

The chain couples TRBV9 to TRBJ2-3, with D perhaps TRBD2 (5 bases). The germline V gene has CDR1 SGDLS and CDR2 YYNGEE. This CDR3 is built from 13 residues. V lost 3 bases and J 11 bases, leaving 16 bases between the germline ends. CDR3 bases: TGTGCCAGCAGCGAGGGCCGGGGTAGATGGCAGTATTTT. Its protein product is CASSEGRGRWQYF. The full variable domain, rest sourced from reference TRBV9 and TRBJ2-3, is DSGVTQTPKHLITATGQRVTLRCSPRSGDLSVYWYQQSLDQGLQFLIQYYNGEERAKGNILERFSAQQFPDLHSELNLSSLELGDSALYFCASSEGRGRWQYFGPGTRLTVL.

The J gene is TRBJ2-2, the V gene TRBV6-4; 7 nucleotides agree with TRBD2. Germline loops: CDR1 MRHNA, CDR2 SNTAGT. CDR3 size: 14 residues. With V trimmed by 3 bases and J by 5 bases, 3 bases remained unmatched. CDR3 protein: CASSERENTGELFF. CDR3 bases: TGTGCCAGCAGTGAGCGGGAGAATACCGGGGAGCTGTTTTTT.

The chain is built from TRBV30 and TRBJ2-2; the D is unclear. The germline gives CDR1 GTSNPN, CDR2 SVGIG (reference sequence). The V gene lost 2 bases and the J gene lost 2 bases, with 9 bases spanning the gap. The CDR3 is 14 amino acids. The CDR3 sequence is CAWSRVGNTGELFF. In nucleotides, the CDR3 is TGTGCCTGGAGTAGGGTTGGCAACACCGGGGAGCTGTTTTTT.

The chain combines TRBV2 with TRBJ1-5, with TRBD1 matching over 8 bases. V was pared by 6 bases and J by 3 bases, with 4 bases of the junction left unmatched. CDR1 and CDR2 (germline): SNHLY, FYNNEI. The CDR3 runs 14 residues. In DNA, the CDR3 is TGTGCCAGCAGCCGGGACAGGAACAATCAGCCCCAGCATTTT. This translates into CASSRDRNNQPQHF.

The chain is built from TRBV18 and TRBJ2-1, with D possibly matching TRBD2 (6 bases). The CDR3 is 16 residues long. The ends were cut back, 3 bases at V and 7 bases at J, with 19 bases in the middle. Germline V lookup: CDR1 KGHSH, CDR2 LQKENI. CDR3 sequence reads: CASSPPGEWSSNEQFF. CDR3 DNA: TGTGCCAGCTCACCTCCGGGAGAATGGTCATCTAATGAGCAGTTCTTC.